Sequencing of this TCR beta chain was carried out in a study of cytomegalovirus exposure and HLA in healthy donors. With respect to this clone: Its matching antigen is unknown.

Primers for the PCR totalled 60 Vbeta and 13 Jbeta. Sequencing used immunoSEQ multiplex PCR; TCRdb keeps in-frame clones, though not all of them. This table holds about 69,000 clones, about 78% found once. Germline V gives CDR1 SEHNR, CDR2 FQNEAQ (reference sequence). This CDR3 region has 15 residues. Trimming cost V 5 bases and J 2 bases, with 15 bases left between them. General study findings and limits: Most of the TCR beta V segments (in an earlier analysis) were productive either about 90% or about 30% of the time.

Input material: PBMCs. The origin of this receptor is a man younger than 30 in good health and CMV-seronegative. The V and J genes are TRBV7-9 and TRBJ1-1; D is perhaps TRBD1 (5 bases). The CDR3: CASSIPGGINTEAFF. The CDR3, as DNA: TGTGCCAGCAGCATCCCGGGGGGAATAAACACTGAAGCTTTCTTT. The complete variable domain, with remaining parts taken from reference TRBV7-9 and TRBJ1-1, reads DTGVSQNPRHKITKRGQNVTFRCDPISEHNRLYWYRQTLGQGPEFLTYFQNEAQLEKSRLLSDRFSAERPKGSFSTLEIQRTEQGDSAMYLCASSIPGGINTEAFFGQGTRLTVV.